This T cell receptor beta chain was identified in a study of CD8+ T cells in alopecia areata. It was cDNA, reverse transcribed from extracted RNA, that served as the sequencing template. Clones were read by immunoSEQ multiplex PCR, and TCRdb kept only the in-frame ones, dropping some. The sample shows roughly 170,000 clones, about three fifths of them seen only once. Of note for this clone: Its antigen is still unknown.

Treatment defined: oral pan-JAK inhibitor, 5-10 mg twice daily. Overall study results and limits: Clonality in lesional scalp, especially alopecia totalis/universalis, exceeded that of normal scalp. Normal-skin resident alphabeta T cells also appear among scalp sample sequences.

The CDR3 totals 15 residues. Germline values: CDR1 MNHEY, CDR2 SMNVEV (reference sequence). Trimming removed 4 bases from V and 3 bases from J; junction bases left unmatched: 7. The chain couples TRBV27 to TRBJ2-5, with TRBD1 matching 8 bases. The sequence derives from a human donor with alopecia areata. This material consisted of CD8+ T cells sorted from blood, taken at week 24, from a patient treated with tofacitinib. CDR3 sequence reads: CASSSTPDREETQYF. For the CDR3, the DNA is TGTGCCAGCAGTTCTACACCGGACAGGGAAGAGACCCAGTACTTC.